Listed below are T cell receptor beta chains from one sample, sequenced in a study of blood T cells in healthy people across ages. MiXCR, run by TCRdb on the 5' RACE reads, gives a single entry per CDR3 protein. The sample consists of under 1 million distinct CDR3 sequences, more than 40% of them appearing once. The source material was blood. Receptor source: a man in his sixties in good health. Both conserved end residues are part of each CDR3. The order of the fields is J gene, D gene, clone size, V gene, CDR3 DNA, CDR3 protein. The D gene is left open where the match is weak. Clone size is stated in some rows and not others, as once, few, many or a class when expanded.

J gene: TRBJ1-6
D gene: TRBD1
clone size: .
V gene: TRBV6-6
CDR3 DNA: TGTGCCAGCAGAACTACAGACAGGGATATTAATTCACCCCTCCACTTT
CDR3 protein: CASRTTDRDINSPLHF

J gene: TRBJ2-7
D gene: .
clone size: .
V gene: TRBV14
CDR3 DNA: TGTGCCGGCAGCGCTTGGTGGGGAGAGCAGTACTTC
CDR3 protein: CAGSAWWGEQYF

J gene: TRBJ2-1
D gene: .
clone size: .
V gene: TRBV5-1
CDR3 DNA: TGCGCCAGCAGCTTGACGCTCGGGAATCTCTACAATGAGCAGTTCTTC
CDR3 protein: CASSLTLGNLYNEQFF

J gene: TRBJ2-5
D gene: TRBD1
clone size: .
V gene: TRBV24-1
CDR3 DNA: TGTGCCACCAGTGATTTTAGACAGGGGCAAGAGACCCAGTACTTC
CDR3 protein: CATSDFRQGQETQYF

J gene: TRBJ2-5
D gene: TRBD2
clone size: few
V gene: TRBV7-3
CDR3 DNA: TGTGCTTCGGGCACATCGGGACTAGCGGGGGTAGAGACCCAGTACTTC
CDR3 protein: CASGTSGLAGVETQYF

J gene: TRBJ1-2
D gene: .
clone size: .
V gene: TRBV12-3/TRBV12-4
CDR3 DNA: TGTGCCAGCAGTTTGGGCGCCCCGAGTGGCTACACCTTC
CDR3 protein: CASSLGAPSGYTF

J gene: TRBJ2-1
D gene: TRBD1
clone size: .
V gene: TRBV15
CDR3 DNA: TGTGCCACCAGTAAGGGACAGCAAGAGACCCAGTTCTTC
CDR3 protein: CATSKGQQETQFF

J gene: TRBJ2-1
D gene: .
clone size: few
V gene: TRBV6-5
CDR3 DNA: TGTGCCAGCAGTTTCTCACGACAGACGGACTTCAATGAGCAGTTCTTC
CDR3 protein: CASSFSRQTDFNEQFF

J gene: TRBJ2-1
D gene: TRBD2
clone size: .
V gene: TRBV20-1
CDR3 DNA: TGCAGTGCTAGACCGGAGCGGGGGGGCCTCTACAATGAGCAGTTCTTC
CDR3 protein: CSARPERGGLYNEQFF

J gene: TRBJ1-2
D gene: .
clone size: .
V gene: TRBV25-1
CDR3 DNA: TGTGCCAGCAGCGAAGGGACCGGACAGAATGGCTACACCTTC
CDR3 protein: CASSEGTGQNGYTF

J gene: TRBJ2-3
D gene: TRBD2
clone size: .
V gene: TRBV6-2/TRBV6-3
CDR3 DNA: TGTGCCAGCAGTTACTCGGTGGCGGGGGGGCCAGATACGCAGTATTTT
CDR3 protein: CASSYSVAGGPDTQYF

J gene: TRBJ1-5
D gene: .
clone size: few
V gene: TRBV4-1
CDR3 DNA: TGCGCCAGCAGCTTAACGGACTCCGGGGGCAATCAGCCCCAGCATTTT
CDR3 protein: CASSLTDSGGNQPQHF

J gene: TRBJ2-5
D gene: TRBD2
clone size: .
V gene: TRBV9
CDR3 DNA: TGTGCCAGCAGCGTAGGGCTAGCGGGGGATTACCAAGAGACCCAGTACTTC
CDR3 protein: CASSVGLAGDYQETQYF

J gene: TRBJ2-3
D gene: .
clone size: .
V gene: TRBV4-3
CDR3 DNA: TGCGCCAGCAGCACCTCACTAGGTTCAGGTGATACGCAGTATTTT
CDR3 protein: CASSTSLGSGDTQYF

J gene: TRBJ2-6
D gene: .
clone size: .
V gene: TRBV6-5
CDR3 DNA: TGTGCCAGCTCCGAAGGCAGAACTGGGGCCAACGTCCTGACTTTC
CDR3 protein: CASSEGRTGANVLTF